A selection of T cell receptor beta chains follows, all from one sample in a study of blood T cell repertoires in COVID-19. The repertoire was sequenced with immunoSEQ multiplex PCR; TCRdb's copy has only in-frame clones and lacks some. The top ten clones hold 15% to 20% of a sample with some 60,000 clones, over 75% of them seen once. The specimen was peripheral blood. Receptors were obtained from a human donor in a cohort sampled during active COVID-19. The CDR3 runs from the conserved cysteine through the conserved F or W. D genes are given only for firm matches. The size field is filled for only some rows; it gives once, few, many or a size class.

V: TRBV6-2/TRBV6-3
size: NA
D: NA
J: TRBJ2-1
CDR3: CASSYPVGGPTYNEQFF
DNA: TGTGCCAGCAGTTACCCTGTGGGGGGGCCCACCTACAATGAGCAGTTCTTC

V: TRBV7-2
size: NA
D: NA
J: TRBJ2-7
CDR3: CASSSNTRAYEQYF
DNA: TGTGCCAGCAGCTCAAATACTAGGGCTTACGAGCAGTACTTC

V: TRBV30
size: NA
D: TRBD1
J: TRBJ2-2
CDR3: CAWIRPDRGRELFF
DNA: TGTGCCTGGATTCGACCAGACAGGGGCCGGGAGCTGTTTTTT

V: TRBV5-1
size: NA
D: NA
J: TRBJ1-5
CDR3: CASSPGQPGQPQHF
DNA: TGCGCCAGCAGCCCTGGACAGCCGGGTCAGCCCCAGCATTTT

V: TRBV28
size: NA
D: NA
J: TRBJ1-2
CDR3: CASSSGLKTSGYTF
DNA: TGTGCCAGCAGTTCAGGCCTTAAGACGAGCGGCTACACCTTC

V: TRBV6-2/TRBV6-3
size: NA
D: NA
J: TRBJ1-2
CDR3: CASSYSGGDYGYTF
DNA: TGTGCCAGCAGTTACTCCGGGGGGGACTATGGCTACACCTTC

V: TRBV15
size: once
D: NA
J: TRBJ1-1
CDR3: CATSRDRTRANTEAFF
DNA: TGTGCCACCAGCAGAGACCGGACACGGGCGAACACTGAAGCTTTCTTT

V: TRBV5-1
size: once
D: TRBD2
J: TRBJ2-3
CDR3: CASNRAGVRTDTQYF
DNA: TGCGCCAGCAACCGAGCGGGGGTTCGCACAGATACGCAGTATTTT

V: TRBV11-2
size: NA
D: NA
J: TRBJ2-4
CDR3: CASSLEEGLWENIQYF
DNA: TGTGCCAGCAGCCTAGAAGAGGGACTGTGGGAAAACATTCAGTACTTC

V: TRBV6-1
size: NA
D: TRBD2
J: TRBJ2-1
CDR3: CASSDHSGGVSGQFF
DNA: TGTGCCAGCAGTGATCATAGCGGGGGGGTATCCGGGCAGTTCTTC

V: TRBV30
size: NA
D: TRBD2
J: TRBJ2-2
CDR3: CAWNLAGLASTGELFF
DNA: TGTGCCTGGAACCTAGCGGGGTTAGCGAGCACCGGGGAGCTGTTTTTT

V: TRBV2
size: NA
D: NA
J: TRBJ1-1
CDR3: CASIPTGNTEAFF
DNA: TGTGCCAGCATCCCCACAGGGAACACTGAAGCTTTCTTT

V: TRBV25-1
size: once
D: TRBD1
J: TRBJ1-1
CDR3: CASSEASTGADTEAFF
DNA: TGTGCCAGCAGTGAAGCCTCGACAGGGGCGGACACTGAAGCTTTCTTT

V: TRBV6-5
size: NA
D: NA
J: TRBJ2-7
CDR3: CASSYSRWYEQYF
DNA: TGTGCCAGCAGTTACTCGAGGTGGTACGAGCAGTACTTC

V: TRBV6-6
size: NA
D: TRBD1
J: TRBJ1-1
CDR3: CASSPAWDRGSDTEAFF
DNA: TGTGCCAGCAGTCCTGCCTGGGACAGGGGGTCGGACACTGAAGCTTTCTTT

V: TRBV7-3
size: NA
D: NA
J: TRBJ2-5
CDR3: CASSLMGNGFQETQYF
DNA: TGTGCCAGCAGCTTAATGGGCAACGGATTCCAAGAGACCCAGTACTTC

V: TRBV2
size: NA
D: NA
J: TRBJ1-6
CDR3: CASIGLLSGSPLHF
DNA: TGTGCCAGCATCGGACTCTTGTCGGGTTCACCCCTCCACTTT

V: TRBV18
size: NA
D: TRBD1
J: TRBJ2-5
CDR3: CASSTGTGAQETQYF
DNA: TGTGCCAGCTCAACAGGGACAGGGGCCCAAGAGACCCAGTACTTC

V: TRBV19
size: NA
D: NA
J: TRBJ2-3
CDR3: CASSIGGPGDTQYF
DNA: TGTGCCAGTAGTATAGGAGGGCCCGGCGATACGCAGTATTTT

V: TRBV6-5
size: once
D: TRBD1
J: TRBJ2-7
CDR3: CASSLDRGLGEQYF
DNA: TGTGCCAGCAGCCTTGACAGGGGGCTAGGGGAGCAGTACTTC

V: TRBV10-3
size: NA
D: NA
J: TRBJ1-1
CDR3: CAITRTENTEAFF
DNA: TGTGCCATCACCAGGACAGAGAACACTGAAGCTTTCTTT

V: TRBV15
size: NA
D: NA
J: TRBJ1-2
CDR3: CATSRDQGGYTF
DNA: TGTGCCACCAGCAGAGATCAGGGGGGCTACACCTTC

V: TRBV27
size: NA
D: NA
J: TRBJ1-5
CDR3: CASSLRGQPQHF
DNA: TGTGCCAGCAGTTTAAGGGGTCAGCCCCAGCATTTT

V: TRBV20-1
size: NA
D: NA
J: TRBJ1-1
CDR3: CSASQRVGNTEAFF
DNA: TGCAGTGCTAGTCAGAGGGTGGGGAACACTGAAGCTTTCTTT

V: TRBV7-8
size: NA
D: TRBD1
J: TRBJ1-1
CDR3: CASSSGTGGRAFF
DNA: TGTGCCAGCAGCTCCGGGACAGGGGGCAGAGCTTTCTTT

V: TRBV5-6
size: NA
D: NA
J: TRBJ2-7
CDR3: CASSTDRFNEQYF
DNA: TGTGCCAGCAGCACGGACAGATTTAACGAGCAGTACTTC

V: TRBV7-8
size: NA
D: NA
J: TRBJ2-1
CDR3: CASSNTRSSYNEQFF
DNA: TGTGCCAGCAGCAACACAAGGAGCTCCTACAATGAGCAGTTCTTC

V: TRBV6-5
size: NA
D: NA
J: TRBJ1-2
CDR3: CASSYLRSQGGGYTF
DNA: TGTGCCAGCAGTTACTTACGCTCCCAGGGAGGTGGCTACACCTTC

V: TRBV7-2
size: NA
D: NA
J: TRBJ2-5
CDR3: CASSLTSGETQYF
DNA: TGTGCCAGCAGCCTGACCTCGGGGGAGACCCAGTACTTC

V: TRBV6-6
size: once
D: TRBD1
J: TRBJ2-7
CDR3: CASKDRGPEQYF
DNA: TGTGCCAGCAAAGACAGGGGGCCCGAGCAGTACTTC

V: TRBV5-1
size: NA
D: TRBD1
J: TRBJ2-5
CDR3: CASSLDTGVETQYF
DNA: TGCGCCAGCAGCTTGGATACAGGGGTAGAGACCCAGTACTTC

V: TRBV7-2
size: NA
D: NA
J: TRBJ1-1
CDR3: CASSSGHAMNTEAFF
DNA: TGTGCCAGCAGCTCCGGACATGCCATGAACACTGAAGCTTTCTTT

V: TRBV11-2
size: NA
D: TRBD1
J: TRBJ2-2
CDR3: CASSDRGRDGSGELFF
DNA: TGTGCCAGCAGCGACAGGGGGCGCGACGGGTCCGGGGAGCTGTTTTTT

V: TRBV10-3
size: NA
D: NA
J: TRBJ1-3
CDR3: CAISESQGSSGNTIYF
DNA: TGTGCCATCAGTGAGTCCCAGGGTTCATCAGGAAACACCATATATTTT

V: TRBV6-5
size: NA
D: NA
J: TRBJ1-2
CDR3: CASSYSTGVGGYTF
DNA: TGTGCCAGCAGTTACTCGACGGGGGTCGGTGGCTACACCTTC

V: TRBV7-8
size: NA
D: NA
J: TRBJ2-7
CDR3: CASSRMDTAYEQYF
DNA: TGTGCCAGCAGCCGTATGGACACGGCCTACGAGCAGTACTTC

V: TRBV7-2
size: NA
D: TRBD2
J: TRBJ2-1
CDR3: CASSLAVGGGYNEQFF
DNA: TGTGCCAGCAGCTTAGCGGTCGGGGGGGGCTACAATGAGCAGTTCTTC

V: TRBV7-9
size: few
D: NA
J: TRBJ2-7
CDR3: CASSPPDKSYEQYF
DNA: TGTGCCAGCAGCCCACCGGACAAGTCCTACGAGCAGTACTTC

V: TRBV19
size: NA
D: NA
J: TRBJ1-6
CDR3: CASSIEGQMTPLHF
DNA: TGTGCCAGTAGTATAGAGGGCCAGATGACACCCCTCCACTTT

V: TRBV11-3
size: NA
D: TRBD2
J: TRBJ2-1
CDR3: CASSLSGGVDEQFF
DNA: TGTGCCAGCAGCCTTAGCGGGGGGGTCGATGAGCAGTTCTTC

V: TRBV7-2
size: NA
D: NA
J: TRBJ2-3
CDR3: CASSLAPGRSTDTQYF
DNA: TGTGCCAGCAGCTTAGCTCCAGGGCGCAGCACAGATACGCAGTATTTT

V: TRBV6-2/TRBV6-3
size: NA
D: NA
J: TRBJ1-6
CDR3: CASSYAVVENSPLHF
DNA: TGTGCCAGCAGTTACGCGGTGGTAGAAAATTCACCCCTCCACTTT

V: TRBV5-1
size: once
D: NA
J: TRBJ1-1
CDR3: CASSLQDGGTEAFF
DNA: TGCGCCAGCAGCCTACAGGATGGTGGCACTGAAGCTTTCTTT

V: TRBV6-6
size: NA
D: TRBD1
J: TRBJ1-2
CDR3: CASSYRGQGLDGYTF
DNA: TGTGCCAGCAGTTACAGGGGACAGGGTTTAGATGGCTACACCTTC

V: TRBV6-4
size: NA
D: NA
J: TRBJ2-1
CDR3: CASSQGARERQFF
DNA: TGTGCCAGCAGCCAGGGGGCGCGGGAGAGGCAGTTCTTC

V: TRBV6-5
size: NA
D: TRBD2
J: TRBJ2-1
CDR3: CASRLAGGQNEQFF
DNA: TGTGCCAGCCGACTAGCGGGGGGGCAGAATGAGCAGTTCTTC

V: TRBV12-3/TRBV12-4
size: NA
D: NA
J: TRBJ1-1
CDR3: CASTDLAEAFF
DNA: TGTGCCAGTACAGATTTAGCTGAAGCTTTCTTT

V: TRBV10-3
size: NA
D: TRBD1
J: TRBJ2-3
CDR3: CAISEAGTGSTDTQYF
DNA: TGTGCCATCAGTGAGGCAGGGACAGGTAGCACAGATACGCAGTATTTT

V: TRBV5-1
size: NA
D: NA
J: TRBJ1-2
CDR3: CASTPGGSWGSNYGYTF
DNA: TGCGCCAGCACCCCAGGAGGGTCCTGGGGTTCCAACTATGGCTACACCTTC